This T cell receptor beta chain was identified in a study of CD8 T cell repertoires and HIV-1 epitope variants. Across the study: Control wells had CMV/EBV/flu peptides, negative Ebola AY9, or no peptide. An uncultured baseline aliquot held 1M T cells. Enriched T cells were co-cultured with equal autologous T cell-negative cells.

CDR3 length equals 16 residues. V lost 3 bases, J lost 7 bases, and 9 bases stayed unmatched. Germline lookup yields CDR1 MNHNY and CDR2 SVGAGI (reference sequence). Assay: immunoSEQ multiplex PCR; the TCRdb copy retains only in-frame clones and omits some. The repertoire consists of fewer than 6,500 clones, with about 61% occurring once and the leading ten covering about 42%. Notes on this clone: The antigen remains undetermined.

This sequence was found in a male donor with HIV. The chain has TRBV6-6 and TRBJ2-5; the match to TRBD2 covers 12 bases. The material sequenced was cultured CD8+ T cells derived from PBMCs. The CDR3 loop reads CASSYLAGGDKRTQYF. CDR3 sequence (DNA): TGTGCCAGCAGTTATCTAGCGGGGGGGGACAAAAGGACCCAGTACTTC.